These 22 T cell receptor beta chains were all obtained from the same sample, sequenced in a study of immune characterization of retroperitoneal liposarcoma. TCRdb redid the calling of the PCR reads with MiXCR, one entry per CDR3 protein. The sample shows around 5,000 distinct CDR3 sequences, roughly 34% of them seen only once. The specimen was tumor tissue. The receptors originated from a female donor with retroperitoneal liposarcoma.

This clonotype was recorded at least ten times. DNA for the CDR3: TGTGCCAGCACCGAGAATGGAAACACCATATATTTT. Its protein product is CASTENGNTIYF. This rearrangement joins TRBV6-1 to TRBJ1-3; D unresolved. The germline V and J ends were trimmed by 7 bases and 3 bases, with 7 bases remaining between them. Germline loops: CDR1 MNHNS, CDR2 SASEGT. This CDR3 spans 12 amino acids.

The chain joins TRBV6-6 to TRBJ2-4, with 10 nucleotides matching TRBD2. Germline loops: CDR1 MNHNY, CDR2 SVGAGI (reference sequence). This CDR3 is built from 16 residues. J lost 13 bases, V lost 7 bases, and 19 bases had no gene match. The CDR3 protein is CASTQPGLAGVNEQYF. In DNA, the CDR3 is TGTGCCAGCACTCAGCCTGGGCTAGCGGGAGTCAATGAGCAGTACTTC.

Sample share makes this clonotype medium-sized (0.01 to 0.1%). V gene TRBV7-2 combines with J gene TRBJ2-7; 7 bases map to TRBD1. Germline assignment: CDR1 SGHTA and CDR2 FQGNSA. V shed 5 bases and J 2 bases; nucleotides not matched to a gene: 6. This CDR3 is built from 14 residues. The CDR3 coding sequence is TGTGCCAGCAGCCGCAGACAGGGCCCCTACGAGCAGTACTTC. This codes for CASSRRQGPYEQYF.

V and J are TRBV12-3 or TRBV12-4 and TRBJ1-5; TRBD1 is a possible D gene (5 bases). Trimming took off 3 bases at V and 3 bases at J, with 9 bases between the two ends. The CDR3 spans 14 residues. The CDR3 is CASSLDIYNQPQHF. Here the CDR3 DNA reads TGTGCCAGCAGTTTGGACATATACAATCAGCCCCAGCATTTT.

This clonotype was counted many times. The V gene is TRBV11-2, the J gene TRBJ1-2; perhaps TRBD1 as D (6 bases). The CDR3 runs 14 residues. Trimming left V 5 bases short and J 7 bases short, with 17 bases between. Germline V gene data show CDR1 as SGHAT and CDR2 as FQNNGV. CDR3 sequence (DNA): TGTGCCAGCAGCCCCAGAGTCAGGGGCGGTGGCTACACCTTC. Translated: CASSPRVRGGGYTF.

This rearrangement joins TRBV12-3 or TRBV12-4 to TRBJ1-5, with a possible D match to TRBD1 (5 bases). Trimming removed 6 bases at V and 0 bases at J, with 9 bases between. CDR3 length: 14 residues. The CDR3 here is CASSSDSSNQPQHF. CDR3 coding DNA: TGTGCCAGCAGCTCTGACAGTAGCAATCAGCCCCAGCATTTT.

This clonotype was seen a few times. In DNA, the CDR3 is TGCGCCAGCAGCCAACTGGGAGCGCCTGGGGCCAACGTCCTGACTTTC. Protein product: CASSQLGAPGANVLTF. The chain is built from TRBV4-1 and TRBJ2-6; tentatively, D is TRBD2 (5 bases). The CDR3 loop spans 16 amino acids. Between the trimmed V and J ends, which lost 2 bases and 2 bases, there was a span of 10 bases. The germline gives CDR1 MGHRA, CDR2 YSYEKL.

In its sample, this clonotype was seen many times. The chain's CDR3 is CASSPGQRNTEAFF. As DNA, the CDR3 is TGCGCCAGCAGCCCGGGACAAAGGAACACTGAAGCTTTCTTT. The V and J genes are TRBV23-1 and TRBJ1-1; tentatively, D is TRBD1 (6 bases). TRBV23-1 is marked as an open reading frame, function uncertain. V shed 6 bases and J shed 1 base, with 12 bases lying between them. This CDR3 comprises 14 residues.

The chain combines TRBV6-1 with TRBJ2-2, with TRBD1 identical over 7 bases. Germline CDR1 and CDR2: MNHNS and SASEGT. This CDR3 is built from 15 residues. V dropped 5 bases and J dropped 3; count of bases not matched to a gene: 6. DNA for the CDR3: TGTGCCAGCAGTTTACGGACAGGAGACACCGGGGAGCTGTTTTTT. It is translated as CASSLRTGDTGELFF.

This clonotype has ten or more counts. The CDR3 loop is CASSQDGETQYF. The CDR3 nucleotides read TGTGCCAGCAGCCAGGACGGGGAGACCCAGTACTTC. V usage is TRBV7-7 and J usage is TRBJ2-5; D unresolved. V lost 5 bases to trimming and J lost 5 bases, with 9 bases between them. The CDR3 has 12 amino acids. Germline V gives CDR1 SSHAT, CDR2 FNYEAQ (reference sequence).

The chain recombines TRBV6-5 with TRBJ2-3, with D perhaps matching TRBD1 (7 bases). V shed 3 bases and J shed 6 bases, with 16 bases lying between them. Germline CDR1 is MNHEY and CDR2 is SVGAGI. The CDR3 loop spans 15 amino acids. CDR3 loop: CASSYAAGGRDTQYF. CDR3 nucleotide sequence: TGTGCCAGCAGTTATGCGGCAGGGGGGAGGGATACGCAGTATTTT.

This clonotype is classed as large (0.1 to 1%). The chain recombines TRBV6-1 with TRBJ2-5; unclear D gene. CDR1 is MNHNS, CDR2 SASEGT, per germline. The germline V and J ends were trimmed by 5 bases and 2 bases, with 18 bases remaining between them. The CDR3 spans 16 residues. As DNA, the CDR3 is TGTGCCAGCAGTCTATCGTGGAACCCGAGTCAAGAGACCCAGTACTTC. It is translated as CASSLSWNPSQETQYF.

Comments on this clonotype: A much larger clone lies a single base off, so this may be a read error. The chain's CDR3 is CASSPDSYEQFF. The CDR3 DNA reads TGTGCCAGCAGCCCCGACTCCTACGAGCAGTTCTTC. The V call is TRBV6-1, the J call TRBJ2-1; D remains ambiguous. The ends were cut back, 6 bases at V and 10 bases at J, with 13 bases in the middle. Looked up from germline, CDR1 is MNHNS and CDR2 is SASEGT. This CDR3 is built from 12 residues.

The rearrangement links TRBV6-4 to TRBJ2-3; D uncertain. V lost 4 bases, J lost 0 bases, and 8 bases lay in between. The CDR3 has 14 residues. Germline CDR1 MRHNA, CDR2 SNTAGT. CDR3 coding DNA: TGTGCCAGCAGTGTGCGCGGCAGCACAGATACGCAGTATTTT. It codes for CASSVRGSTDTQYF.

V is TRBV7-4 and J is TRBJ2-1; no clear D. Germline-derived CDR1 and CDR2 are SGHVT and SQSDAQ. The V gene lost 0 bases and the J gene lost 6 bases, with 6 bases spanning the gap. The CDR3 is made up of 13 amino acids. The CDR3 DNA sequence: TGTGCCAGCAGCTTAGCGTACTTCAATGAGCAGTTCTTC. Translation gives CASSLAYFNEQFF.

Ten or more counts support this clonotype. Being one base from a much bigger clone, this may be a read error. V usage is TRBV6-1 and J usage is TRBJ2-1, with D possibly TRBD2 on 5 matching bases. The length of the CDR3 is 13 residues. Per germline, CDR1 MNHNS and CDR2 SASEGT. Trimming removed 8 bases at V and 10 bases at J, with 18 bases between. CDR3 residues: CASSAGGRYEQFF. The CDR3 DNA follows: TGTGCCAGCTCCGCAGGAGGCAGGTACGAGCAGTTCTTC.

Many counts were recorded for this clonotype. The gene calls are TRBV7-6 and TRBJ2-1; 13 bases match TRBD2. Germline V gene lookup returns CDR1 SGHVS and CDR2 FNYEAQ. The CDR3 sequence is 15 residues long. V dropped 3 bases and J dropped 6; count of bases not matched to a gene: 2. Here the CDR3 reads CASSLGLAGINEQFF. The DNA for the CDR3 is TGTGCCAGCAGCTTGGGACTAGCGGGGATCAATGAGCAGTTCTTC.

The V gene is TRBV6-1, the J gene TRBJ2-1; possible D gene TRBD2, 5 bases. V gave up 2 bases and J gave up 5 bases, with 13 bases separating them. Germline CDR1 MNHNS, CDR2 SASEGT. The CDR3 contains 15 residues. The chain's CDR3 is CASSELLGNDNEQFF. CDR3 nucleotides: TGTGCCAGCAGTGAATTGCTCGGGAACGACAATGAGCAGTTCTTC.

This clonotype turned up a few times. Since no conserved phenylalanine or tryptophan closes the CDR3, a read error is the likely cause. It is unclear where the CDR3 begins or ends on the DNA, so no DNA is shown, and the CDR3 is as TCRdb lists it. This sequence joins TRBV12-3 or TRBV12-4 and TRBJ1-1; TRBD1, the table's D call, lacks a check against the DNA. With termini counted, the CDR3 has 14 amino acids. This CDR3 is CASSLGDRRSSSGQ.

This clonotype was seen more than once but under ten times. The CDR3 loop is CASPRPGSPSKELTGNTIYF. Written as DNA, the CDR3 is TGTGCCAGTCCTCGTCCGGGAAGCCCATCCAAGGAGCTGACTGGAAACACCATATATTTT. V and J are TRBV6-2 or TRBV6-3 and TRBJ1-3; D is unclear. The V end was cut by 9 bases, the J end by 2 bases, with 32 bases between. Germline V gene data show CDR1 as MNHEY and CDR2 as SVGEGT. The CDR3 loop spans 20 amino acids.

This clonotype appeared many times. CDR3 sequence: CASRTGLADSSYNEQFF. DNA of the CDR3: TGTGCCAGCAGAACGGGACTAGCGGATAGCTCCTACAATGAGCAGTTCTTC. The J gene is TRBJ2-1, the V gene TRBV6-1, with 11 bases identical to TRBD2. CDR1 is MNHNS and CDR2 is SASEGT in the germline V gene. The CDR3 is 17 amino acids. V shed 6 bases and J 0 bases; nucleotides not matched to a gene: 7.

This clonotype is medium-sized within its sample. This chain joins TRBV6-6 and TRBJ2-1, with 8 bases matching TRBD2. In germline, CDR1 is MNHNY, CDR2 SVGAGI (reference sequence). The CDR3 is made up of 14 amino acids. The trim removed 2 bases at V and 9 bases at J, leaving 6 bases unmatched. In DNA, the CDR3 is TGTGCCAGCAGTTACACTTGGACTAGCACTGAGCAGTTCTTC. Translated, it gives CASSYTWTSTEQFF.